Below, 18 T cell receptor beta chains from the same sample are listed, as sequenced in a study of vaccination and CD4 T cells after COVID-19. Their antigen targets remain unknown. The sample's treatment: approximately nine-day PBMC culture with coronavirus spike peptide pools or control peptides (ViraFEST assay). CD4+ T cells that had been cultured provided DNA sequenced with the Oncomine TCR Beta short-read assay. Each CDR3 protein gets one entry after TCRdb re-called the PCR reads with MiXCR. This sample has roughly 11,000 distinct CDR3 sequences, with 29% found just once. Sequencing input: cultured CD4+ T cells from blood. Receptors were obtained from a human donor with COVID-19.

J is TRBJ2-3 and V is TRBV27; 9 positions agree with TRBD1. The V gene's germline CDR1 is MNHEY and CDR2 SMNVEV (reference sequence). The V and J ends lost 5 bases and 5 bases, in that order; junction bases with no gene match: 5. The CDR3 is 14 amino acids. The CDR3 coding sequence is TGTGCCAGCAGTCGACAGGGGGATGGAGATACGCAGTATTTT. Its translation: CASSRQGDGDTQYF.

This clonotype occurred a few times. The chain has TRBV20-1 and TRBJ1-3; 8 bases match TRBD1. Germline values: CDR1 DFQATT, CDR2 SNEGSKA (reference sequence). Germline trimming cut 3 bases from V and 4 bases from J; bases unmatched to any gene: 5. CDR3 length equals 14 residues. This CDR3 is CSARSGTGGNTIYF. The CDR3 DNA reads as TGCAGTGCTAGGTCCGGGACAGGCGGAAACACCATATATTTT.

This clonotype has more than one count but fewer than ten. The chain uses TRBV12-3 or TRBV12-4 and TRBJ1-2; unclear D gene. The V and J ends lost 2 bases and 2 bases respectively, with 9 bases between them. The CDR3 runs 14 residues. CDR3 sequence reads: CASSLRAPNYGYTF. In DNA, the CDR3 is TGTGCCAGCAGTTTAAGAGCCCCGAACTATGGCTACACCTTC.

The chain carries TRBV28 and TRBJ1-1; possibly TRBD1 for D (6 bases). This CDR3 is 13 amino acids long. The V gene's germline CDR1 is MDHEN and CDR2 SYDVKM. Trimming shortened V by 3 bases and J by 4 bases, and 9 bases separated the two germline ends. The CDR3 is CASSFQGTTEAFF. In nucleotides, the CDR3 is TGTGCCAGCAGTTTCCAGGGGACCACTGAAGCTTTCTTT.

V and J are TRBV5-1 and TRBJ2-7; D not certain. The CDR3 sequence is 14 residues long. Germline V gives CDR1 SGHRS, CDR2 YFSETQ. V was shortened by 4 bases and J by 2 bases, with 13 bases between the two germline ends. Here the CDR3 reads CASSPHGEAYEQYF. CDR3 nucleotides: TGCGCCAGCAGCCCGCATGGTGAGGCCTACGAGCAGTACTTC.

The chain combines TRBV2 with TRBJ2-2; D may be TRBD1 (5 bases). CDR1 and CDR2 (germline): SNHLY, FYNNEI. The CDR3 spans 15 residues. Trimming left V 4 bases short and J 4 bases short, with 13 bases between. The CDR3 here is CASSGSQGATGELFF. CDR3 DNA sequence: TGTGCCAGCAGTGGGAGCCAGGGTGCCACCGGGGAGCTGTTTTTT.

This chain connects TRBV27 to TRBJ1-4, with 12 bases that match TRBD1. Unmatched junction bases numbered 4, after V lost 5 bases and J lost 0 bases. Germline loops: CDR1 MNHEY, CDR2 SMNVEV (reference sequence). The CDR3 is 17 residues long. Here the CDR3 reads CASSMGQGASTNEKLFF. CDR3 bases: TGTGCCAGCAGTATGGGACAGGGGGCGTCAACTAATGAAAAACTGTTTTTT.

V is TRBV5-1 and J is TRBJ2-5; 10 bases match TRBD1. J gave up 4 bases and V 7 bases, and 13 bases lay outside the gene matches. Germline V gene sequence: CDR1 SGHRS, CDR2 YFSETQ. The CDR3 length is 16 residues. The CDR3 coding sequence is TGCGCCAGCCGCCGGTCGACAGGGGGCGGGGCAGAGACCCAGTACTTC. It yields the protein CASRRSTGGGAETQYF.

This clonotype was detected only a few times. The rearrangement uses TRBV7-9 and TRBJ1-3; 8 bases fit TRBD1. In germline, CDR1 is SEHNR, CDR2 FQNEAQ (reference sequence). With V trimmed by 4 bases and J by 0 bases, 11 bases remained unmatched. There are 18 residues in the CDR3. The DNA for the CDR3 is TGTGCCAGCAGCTCCTATGGACAGGGAATGAGCTCTGGAAACACCATATATTTT. Translation gives CASSSYGQGMSSGNTIYF.

The V and J genes are TRBV27 and TRBJ1-5, with 10 nucleotides matching TRBD1. The V gene's germline CDR1 is MNHEY and CDR2 SMNVEV (reference sequence). J was trimmed by 7 bases and V by 6 bases; bases with no gene match: 12. The CDR3 spans 16 residues. This CDR3 reads CASSPGEGQGWQPQHF. The CDR3 coding sequence is TGTGCCAGCAGCCCGGGTGAGGGACAGGGGTGGCAGCCCCAGCATTTT.

A few counts support this clonotype. The V gene is TRBV11-3, the J gene TRBJ1-2; D is unresolved. Looked up from germline, CDR1 is SGHNT and CDR2 is YENEEA. V shed 5 bases and J shed 11 bases, with 18 bases lying between them. The CDR3 is 13 residues long. The CDR3 nucleotides read TGTGCCAGCAGCCCGGGCCTTAAGATTGGGTACACCTTC. Its protein is CASSPGLKIGYTF.

The sample holds a few counts of this clonotype. The CDR3 loop is CATLLSSTDTQYF. DNA for the CDR3: TGTGCCACCCTCCTCTCCAGCACAGATACGCAGTATTTT. V gene TRBV10-3 combines with J gene TRBJ2-3; D is unclear. The CDR3 contains 13 residues. Germline loops: CDR1 ENHRY, CDR2 SYGVKD. The V end was cut by 10 bases, the J end by 0 bases, with 11 bases between.

This chain connects TRBV4-3 to TRBJ2-4; 8 nucleotides agree with TRBD2. The CDR3 covers 14 residues. Germline assignment: CDR1 LGHNA and CDR2 YSLEER. Germline trimming cut 6 bases from V and 4 bases from J; bases unmatched to any gene: 5. The CDR3 loop reads CASSHSGGKNIQYF. As DNA, the CDR3 is TGCGCCAGCAGTCACAGCGGGGGAAAAAACATTCAGTACTTC.

V is TRBV7-2 and J is TRBJ2-4, with 7 bases identical to TRBD2. The V gene end was trimmed by 1 base and the J gene end by 1 base; junction bases not matched to a gene: 13. Germline loops: CDR1 SGHTA, CDR2 FQGNSA. The CDR3 runs to 19 residues. The DNA of the CDR3 is TGTGCCAGCAGCTTAGAGGGCAGCCAGCGGGGAGGGGCCAAAAACATTCAGTACTTC. Translation gives CASSLEGSQRGGAKNIQYF.

This clonotype appeared a few times. V gene TRBV7-8 combines with J gene TRBJ1-1; TRBD1 might be the D (5 bases). The CDR3 has 15 amino acids. The V end was cut by 1 base, the J end by 8 bases, with 17 bases between. The V gene's germline CDR1 is SGHVS and CDR2 FQNEAQ. CDR3 nucleotide sequence: TGTGCCAGCAGCTTAGGGGGTTGGGGGAGCGGGGAAGCTTTCTTT. Protein: CASSLGGWGSGEAFF. The full variable domain, rest sourced from reference TRBV7-8 and TRBJ1-1, is GAGVSQSPRYKVAKRGQDVALRCDPISGHVSLFWYQQALGQGPEFLTYFQNEAQLDKSGLPSDRFFAERPEGSVSTLKIQRTQQEDSAVYLCASSLGGWGSGEAFFGQGTRLTVV.

This clonotype was observed a few times. This chain joins TRBV10-3 and TRBJ2-1; 9 bases map to TRBD2. Germline CDR1 reads ENHRY; CDR2 reads SYGVKD. CDR3 length: 14 residues. V trimming: 6 bases; J trimming: 7 bases; junction bases outside the gene matches: 7. CDR3 DNA: TGTGCCATCAGACCGGGACTAGCTCGGAATGAGCAGTTCTTC. This gives the protein CAIRPGLARNEQFF.

The chain joins TRBV2 to TRBJ2-7, with TRBD1 identical over 10 bases. Germline-derived CDR1 and CDR2 are SNHLY and FYNNEI. CDR3 length: 14 residues. The V and J ends lost 6 bases and 2 bases, in that order; junction bases with no gene match: 4. The CDR3 nucleotides read TGTGCCAGCAGGGGACAGGGGAGCACCTACGAGCAGTACTTC. Translated, it gives CASRGQGSTYEQYF. The variable domain in full, with the rest retrieved from reference TRBV2 and TRBJ2-7, is EPEVTQTPSHQVTQMGQEVILRCVPISNHLYFYWYRQILGQKVEFLVSFYNNEISEKSEIFDDQFSVERPDGSNFTLKIRSTKLEDSAMYFCASRGQGSTYEQYFGPGTRLTVT.

This clonotype was detected only a few times. The chain carries TRBV7-2 and TRBJ2-3; TRBD2 matches at 8 bases. The ends lost 4 bases at V and 5 bases at J; junction bases unmatched: 17. Germline lookup yields CDR1 SGHTA and CDR2 FQGNSA. The CDR3 is made up of 18 amino acids. This CDR3 is CASSSERFAGGREDTQYF. The CDR3 DNA reads as TGTGCCAGCAGCTCCGAGAGGTTCGCGGGGGGCCGTGAAGATACGCAGTATTTT.